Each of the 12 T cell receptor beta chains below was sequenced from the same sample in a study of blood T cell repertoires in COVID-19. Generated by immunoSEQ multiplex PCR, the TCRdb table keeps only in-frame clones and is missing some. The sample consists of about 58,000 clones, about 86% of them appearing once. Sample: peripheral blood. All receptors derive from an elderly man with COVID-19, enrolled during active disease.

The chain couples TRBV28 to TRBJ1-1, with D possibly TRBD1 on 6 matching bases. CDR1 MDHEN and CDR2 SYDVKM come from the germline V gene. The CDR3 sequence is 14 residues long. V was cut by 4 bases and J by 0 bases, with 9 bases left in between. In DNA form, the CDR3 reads TGTGCCAGCAGTTATGGACAGATGAACACTGAAGCTTTCTTT. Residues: CASSYGQMNTEAFF. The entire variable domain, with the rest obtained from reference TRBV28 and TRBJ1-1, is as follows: DVKVTQSSRYLVKRTGEKVFLECVQDMDHENMFWYRQDPGLGLRLIYFSYDVKMKEKGDIPEGYSVSREKKERFSLILESASTNQTSMYLCASSYGQMNTEAFFGQGTRLTVV.

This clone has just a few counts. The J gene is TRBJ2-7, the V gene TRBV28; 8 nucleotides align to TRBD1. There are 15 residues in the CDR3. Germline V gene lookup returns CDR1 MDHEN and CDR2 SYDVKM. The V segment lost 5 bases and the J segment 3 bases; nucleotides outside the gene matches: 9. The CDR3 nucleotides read TGTGCCAGCAGTCCCGGACAGGGCGAATTCTACGAGCAGTACTTC. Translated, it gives CASSPGQGEFYEQYF.

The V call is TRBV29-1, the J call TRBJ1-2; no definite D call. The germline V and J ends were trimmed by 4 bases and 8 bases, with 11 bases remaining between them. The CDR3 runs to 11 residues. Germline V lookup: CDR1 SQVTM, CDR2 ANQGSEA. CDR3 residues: CSVVVGGGYTF. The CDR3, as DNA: TGCAGCGTTGTGGTTGGCGGGGGCTACACCTTC. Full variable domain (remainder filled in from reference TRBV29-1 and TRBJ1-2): SAVISQKPSRDICQRGTSLTIQCQVDSQVTMMFWYRQQPGQSLTLIATANQGSEATYESGFVIDKFPISRPNLTFSTLTVSNMSPEDSSIYLCSVVVGGGYTFGSGTRLTVV.

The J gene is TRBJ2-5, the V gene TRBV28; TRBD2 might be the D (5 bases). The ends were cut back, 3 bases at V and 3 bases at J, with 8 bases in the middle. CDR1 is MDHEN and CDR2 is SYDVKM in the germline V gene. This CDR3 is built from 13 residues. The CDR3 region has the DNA TGTGCCAGCAGTTTGGTGGGAGAAGAGACCCAGTACTTC. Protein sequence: CASSLVGEETQYF.

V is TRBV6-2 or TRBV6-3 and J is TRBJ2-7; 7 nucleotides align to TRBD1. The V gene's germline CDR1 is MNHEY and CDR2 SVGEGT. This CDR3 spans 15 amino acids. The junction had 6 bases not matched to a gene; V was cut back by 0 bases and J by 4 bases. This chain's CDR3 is CASSYSRGSAYEQYF. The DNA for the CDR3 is TGTGCCAGCAGTTACTCCAGGGGGTCGGCGTACGAGCAGTACTTC.

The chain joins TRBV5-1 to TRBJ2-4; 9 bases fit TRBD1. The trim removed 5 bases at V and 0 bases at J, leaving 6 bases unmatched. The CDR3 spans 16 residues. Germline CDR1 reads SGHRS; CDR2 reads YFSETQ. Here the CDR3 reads CASSSGQGLAKNIQYF. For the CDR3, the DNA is TGCGCCAGCAGTTCGGGACAGGGATTAGCCAAAAACATTCAGTACTTC.

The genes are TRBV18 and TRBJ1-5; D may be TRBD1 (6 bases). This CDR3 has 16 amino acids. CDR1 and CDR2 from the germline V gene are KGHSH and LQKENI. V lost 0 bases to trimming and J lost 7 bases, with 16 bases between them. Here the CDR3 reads CASSPPGAGVEQPQHF. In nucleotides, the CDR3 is TGTGCCAGCTCACCACCGGGGGCAGGGGTTGAACAGCCCCAGCATTTT. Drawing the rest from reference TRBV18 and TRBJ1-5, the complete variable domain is NAGVMQNPRHLVRRRGQEARLRCSPMKGHSHVYWYRQLPEEGLKFMVYLQKENIIDESGMPKERFSAEFPKEGPSILRIQQVVRGDSAAYFCASSPPGAGVEQPQHFGDGTRLSIL.

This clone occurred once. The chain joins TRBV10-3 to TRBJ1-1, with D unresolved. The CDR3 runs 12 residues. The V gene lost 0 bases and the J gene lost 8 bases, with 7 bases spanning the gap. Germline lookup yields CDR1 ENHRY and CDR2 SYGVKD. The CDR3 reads CAISESFGEAFF. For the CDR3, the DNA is TGTGCCATCAGTGAGTCCTTTGGCGAAGCTTTCTTT.

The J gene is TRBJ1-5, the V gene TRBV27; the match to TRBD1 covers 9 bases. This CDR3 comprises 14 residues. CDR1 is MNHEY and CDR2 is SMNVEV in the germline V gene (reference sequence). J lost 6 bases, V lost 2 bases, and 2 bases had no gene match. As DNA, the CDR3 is TGTGCCAGCAGTTTACTGACAGGGGGTCAGCCCCAGCATTTT. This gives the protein CASSLLTGGQPQHF.

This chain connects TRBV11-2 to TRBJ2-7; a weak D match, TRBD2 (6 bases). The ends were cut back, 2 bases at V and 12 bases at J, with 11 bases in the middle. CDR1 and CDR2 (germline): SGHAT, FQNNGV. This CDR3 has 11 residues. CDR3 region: CASSLRGKAYV. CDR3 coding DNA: TGTGCCAGCAGCTTACGGGGGAAGGCGTACGTC.

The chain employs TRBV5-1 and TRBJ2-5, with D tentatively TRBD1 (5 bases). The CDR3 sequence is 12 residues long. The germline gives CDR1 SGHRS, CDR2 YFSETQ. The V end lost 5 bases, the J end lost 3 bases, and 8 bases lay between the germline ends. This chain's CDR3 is CASRAGKETQYF. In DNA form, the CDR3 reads TGCGCCAGCAGAGCAGGGAAAGAGACCCAGTACTTC.

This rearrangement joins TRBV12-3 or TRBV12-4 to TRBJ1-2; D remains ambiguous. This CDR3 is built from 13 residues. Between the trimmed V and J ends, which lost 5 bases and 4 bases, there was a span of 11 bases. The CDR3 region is CASSTDSLYGYTF. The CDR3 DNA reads TGTGCCAGCAGTACTGACTCCCTCTATGGCTACACCTTC.